This T cell receptor beta chain came from a study of control samples from healthy donors and cancer patients. The data were produced by immunoSEQ multiplex PCR, yet TCRdb's version contains in-frame clones alone and is incomplete. The sample comprises some 140,000 clones, 89% of which are singletons, and about 7.9% rests with the top ten. Germline CDR1 LNHDA, CDR2 SQIVND (reference sequence). The CDR3 covers 13 residues. The ends were cut back, 4 bases at V and 2 bases at J, with 6 bases in the middle. The rearrangement joins TRBV19 to TRBJ1-5; D not resolved. This receptor was obtained from a man aged 50-60 years with head and neck cancer. Material for sequencing was PBMCs. DNA for the CDR3: TGTGCCAGTAGTAGCGGGGGCAATCAGCCCCAGCATTTT. Its protein product is CASSSGGNQPQHF.